This passage covers 7 T cell receptor beta chains from one sample sequenced in a study of OX40 agonist ivuxolimab in advanced cancers. Method: immunoSEQ multiplex PCR; TCRdb's copy keeps in-frame clones and lacks some. The sample yields about 69,000 clones, around 80% seen once. The sequencing used CD4+ or CD8+ T cells sorted from blood, collected in a trial of the OX40 agonist ivuxolimab. All receptors derive from an adult with an advanced solid tumor such as melanoma, head and neck, liver or kidney cancer.

V gene TRBV6-6 combines with J gene TRBJ1-1, with D uncertain. CDR1 and CDR2 from the germline V gene are MNHNY and SVGAGI (reference sequence). This CDR3 has 16 residues. V was pared by 5 bases and J by 0 bases, with 16 bases between. The CDR3 reads CASSNTGSPMNTEAFF. The CDR3 DNA is TGTGCCAGCAGTAACACCGGGAGCCCGATGAACACTGAAGCTTTCTTT.

The genes are TRBV10-2 and TRBJ2-3; D is perhaps TRBD1 (6 bases). Germline-derived CDR1 and CDR2 are WSHSY and SAAADI. Trimming took 4 bases from V and 2 from J, leaving 16 bases between them. The CDR3 covers 16 residues. In nucleotides, the CDR3 is TGCGCCAGCAGTGGCCCCTTAACAGGGTCCACAGATACGCAGTATTTT. Translated, it gives CASSGPLTGSTDTQYF.

V is TRBV5-4 and J is TRBJ2-6; D might be TRBD1 (6 bases). This CDR3 region has 16 residues. Germline V gene data show CDR1 as SGHNT and CDR2 as YYREEE (reference sequence). Trimming took off 4 bases at V and 0 bases at J, with 11 bases between the two ends. The CDR3 nucleotides are TGTGCCAGCAGCAAGGACAGTTCCTCTGGGGCCAACGTCCTGACTTTC. Translating gives CASSKDSSSGANVLTF.

This chain joins TRBV11-2 and TRBJ2-3; 7 bases map to TRBD2. Per germline, CDR1 SGHAT and CDR2 FQNNGV. The J segment lost 1 base and the V segment lost 1 base, leaving 8 bases of the junction unmatched. CDR3 length: 17 amino acids. CDR3 nucleotides: TGTGCCAGCAGCTTAGCTTTAGGGAGGGGTCGCACAGATACGCAGTATTTT. It encodes CASSLALGRGRTDTQYF.

The V call is TRBV6-5, the J call TRBJ1-1, with D uncertain. V lost 6 bases, J lost 7 bases, and 12 bases lay in between. The germline gives CDR1 MNHEY, CDR2 SVGAGI. This CDR3 is built from 12 residues. The CDR3 DNA sequence: TGTGCCAGCAGCCCAACAAGGCTTGAAGCTTTCTTT. This encodes CASSPTRLEAFF.

The chain has TRBV19 and TRBJ1-1; TRBD1 matches at 8 bases. Per the germline V gene, CDR1 is LNHDA and CDR2 is SQIVND (reference sequence). V lost 5 bases to trimming and J lost 0 bases; unmatched junction nucleotides: 5. This CDR3 comprises 15 residues. CDR3 sequence (DNA): TGTGCCAGTAGTCGTCAGGGGGCGATGAACACTGAAGCTTTCTTT. Translating gives CASSRQGAMNTEAFF. Filled out from reference TRBV19 and TRBJ1-1, the complete variable domain reads DGGITQSPKYLFRKEGQNVTLSCEQNLNHDAMYWYRQDPGQGLRLIYYSQIVNDFQKGDIAEGYSVSREKKESFPLTVTSAQKNPTAFYLCASSRQGAMNTEAFFGQGTRLTVV.

CDR3 sequence reads: CASSPPGSVWNTEAFF. The CDR3 nucleotides read TGTGCCAGCTCACCACCGGGTTCCGTCTGGAACACTGAAGCTTTCTTT. The V and J genes are TRBV18 and TRBJ1-1; no reliable D call. Trimming cost V 0 bases and J 1 base, with 12 bases left between them. The CDR3 length is 16 residues. Germline V gene sequence: CDR1 KGHSH, CDR2 LQKENI.